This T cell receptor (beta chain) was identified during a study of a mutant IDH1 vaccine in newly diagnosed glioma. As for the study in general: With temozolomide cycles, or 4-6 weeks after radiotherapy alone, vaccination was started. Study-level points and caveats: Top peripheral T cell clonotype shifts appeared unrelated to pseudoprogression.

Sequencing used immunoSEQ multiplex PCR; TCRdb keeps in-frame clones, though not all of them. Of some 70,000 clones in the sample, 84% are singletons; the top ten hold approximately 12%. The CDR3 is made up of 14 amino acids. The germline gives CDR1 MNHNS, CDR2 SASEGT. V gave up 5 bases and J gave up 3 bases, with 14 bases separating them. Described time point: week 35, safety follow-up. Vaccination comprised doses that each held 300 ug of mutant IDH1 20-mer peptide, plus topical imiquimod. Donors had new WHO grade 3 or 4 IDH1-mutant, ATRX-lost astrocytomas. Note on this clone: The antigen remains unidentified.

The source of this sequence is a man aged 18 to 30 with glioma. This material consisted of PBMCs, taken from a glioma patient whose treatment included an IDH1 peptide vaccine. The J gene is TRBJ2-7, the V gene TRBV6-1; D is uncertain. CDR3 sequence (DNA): TGTGCCAGCAGTACGACACGGTGGCTCTACGAGCAGTACTTC. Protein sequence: CASSTTRWLYEQYF.